The 18 T cell receptor beta chains presented below share a single source sample, sequenced in a study of identifying expanded T cells in peripheral blood. This table comes from immunoSEQ multiplex PCR, and its TCRdb copy is limited to in-frame clones, with some not included. The table has about 100,000 clones, around 90% seen once. The sequenced sample consisted of blood. All receptors come from a person aged 18-70 years in good health.

About this clone: The germline gene is not matched at one end of the junction; a read error may be the cause. The CDR3 DNA sequence: TGCAGTGCTAGACACACAGGGCCATTT. Its translation is CSARHTGPF. The gene calls are TRBV20-1 and TRBJ2-3, with D perhaps TRBD1 (6 bases). CDR3 length equals 9 residues. Germline V gives CDR1 DFQATT, CDR2 SNEGSKA (reference sequence).

This clone has only one observation. The chain has TRBV4-3 and TRBJ1-1; no definite D call. The CDR3 has 14 residues. CDR1 is LGHNA and CDR2 is YSLEER in the germline V gene. Trimming removed 1 base from V and 6 bases from J, with 12 bases in between. CDR3 in DNA: TGCGCCAGCAGCCAAGGACGAGCGATGGCTGAAGCTTTCTTT. It is translated as CASSQGRAMAEAFF.

The chain has TRBV6-1 and TRBJ1-6; D unresolved. The V and J ends lost 7 bases and 6 bases respectively, with 7 bases between them. The CDR3 is 12 amino acids. Looked up from germline, CDR1 is MNHNS and CDR2 is SASEGT. The CDR3 loop is CASNGPNSPLHF. DNA for the CDR3: TGTGCCAGCAACGGACCTAATTCACCCCTCCACTTT.

This clone was detected only once. The gene calls are TRBV4-2 and TRBJ2-2, with D unresolved. Germline-derived CDR1 and CDR2 are LGHNA and YNFKEQ. There are 16 residues in the CDR3. V was shortened by 1 base and J by 1 base, with 10 bases between the two germline ends. CDR3 DNA: TGTGCCAGCAGCCAAGTTTTTGGGCTGAACACCGGGGAGCTGTTTTTT. Translated, it gives CASSQVFGLNTGELFF.

CDR3 nucleotides: TGTGCCATCAAGGCAGAACCTAACTATGGCTACACCTTC. It yields the protein CAIKAEPNYGYTF. The J gene is TRBJ1-2, the V gene TRBV10-3, with D uncertain. Trimming stripped 7 bases from V and 0 bases from J, with 9 bases between. CDR1 and CDR2 from the germline V gene are ENHRY and SYGVKD. The CDR3 contains 13 residues.

The V gene is TRBV10-3, the J gene TRBJ2-3; D could derive from TRBD1 or TRBD2 (5 bases each). V was cut by 4 bases and J by 3 bases, with 26 bases left in between. The CDR3 runs 19 residues. Per germline, CDR1 ENHRY and CDR2 SYGVKD. Here the CDR3 DNA reads TGTGCCATCAGTGTGGGAATAGGTCGGGTCACCTGGGGGACAGATACGCAGTATTTT. It yields the protein CAISVGIGRVTWGTDTQYF.

The rearrangement uses TRBV7-9 and TRBJ1-6, with a weak D call TRBD1 (5 bases). V shed 1 base and J shed 12 bases, with 10 bases lying between them. The germline V gene encodes CDR1 SEHNR and CDR2 FQNEAQ (reference sequence). This CDR3 has 13 residues. The DNA of the CDR3 is TGTGCCAGCAGCTTAGGAGATGGGGGACCCCTCCACTTT. The encoded protein is CASSLGDGGPLHF.

The chain joins TRBV7-8 to TRBJ2-7, with 9 bases matching TRBD1. V was pared by 8 bases and J by 5 bases, with 16 bases of the junction left unmatched. There are 16 residues in the CDR3. Germline CDR1 is SGHVS and CDR2 is FQNEAQ. The CDR3 region is CASSDRGDELYNEQYF. Here the CDR3 DNA reads TGTGCCAGCTCAGACAGGGGGGACGAATTGTACAACGAGCAGTACTTC.

The chain couples TRBV27 to TRBJ1-1; no reliable D call. Per germline, CDR1 MNHEY and CDR2 SMNVEV (reference sequence). This CDR3 region has 13 residues. Trimming stripped 3 bases from V and 3 bases from J, with 8 bases between. CDR3 in amino acids: CASSLSGYTEAFF. Written as DNA, the CDR3 is TGTGCCAGCAGTTTGAGTGGGTACACTGAAGCTTTCTTT.

The chain links TRBV7-9 to TRBJ1-1, with D perhaps matching TRBD1 (5 bases). Trimming pared 4 bases from V and 9 bases from J, leaving 9 bases between. The CDR3 is 11 amino acids. In germline, CDR1 is SEHNR, CDR2 FQNEAQ (reference sequence). The CDR3 loop reads CASSSQGKAFF. The CDR3 nucleotides read TGTGCCAGCAGCTCGCAGGGTAAAGCTTTCTTT.

This clone was seen only a few times. The CDR3 DNA reads as TGTGCCAGCGGCCAGGGGTGGGATCAGCCCCAGCATTTT. Its protein product is CASGQGWDQPQHF. The chain uses TRBV9 and TRBJ1-5, with D perhaps TRBD1 (6 bases). Germline V gives CDR1 SGDLS, CDR2 YYNGEE. The length of the CDR3 is 13 residues. V lost 7 bases and J 5 bases, leaving 13 bases between the germline ends.

V usage is TRBV2 and J usage is TRBJ2-1; 11 bases line up with TRBD2. The CDR3 length is 16 residues. V was pared by 6 bases and J by 3 bases, with 7 bases of the junction left unmatched. Germline loops: CDR1 SNHLY, CDR2 FYNNEI. The CDR3 region has the DNA TGTGCCAGCAGCCGCACTAGCGGGGGTTACTACAATGAGCAGTTCTTC. Its protein is CASSRTSGGYYNEQFF.

J is TRBJ1-2 and V is TRBV5-1, with TRBD1 identical over 7 bases. The V gene's germline CDR1 is SGHRS and CDR2 YFSETQ. V lost 3 bases and J lost 4; bases outside the gene matches: 9. This CDR3 has 15 amino acids. CDR3 DNA sequence: TGCGCCAGCAGCTCGGGACAGCTGAGGGGCTATGGCTACACCTTC. This gives the protein CASSSGQLRGYGYTF.

This clone has only one observation. This sequence joins TRBV2 and TRBJ2-1; 9 bases align to TRBD2. The CDR3 covers 14 residues. Unmatched junction bases numbered 5, after V lost 6 bases and J lost 5 bases. Germline lookup yields CDR1 SNHLY and CDR2 FYNNEI. The CDR3 coding sequence is TGTGCCAGCAGAGCGGGGGGCCTCCACAATGAGCAGTTCTTC. Encoded protein: CASRAGGLHNEQFF.

This chain uses TRBV5-8 with TRBJ1-2, with a possible D match to TRBD1 (5 bases). CDR3 length equals 14 residues. Trimming took 0 bases from V and 4 from J, leaving 10 bases between them. The germline gives CDR1 SGHTS, CDR2 YDEGEE. The CDR3 sequence is CASSLGGRSYGYTF. The CDR3 region has the DNA TGTGCCAGCAGCTTGGGGGGCAGGAGCTATGGCTACACCTTC.

The rearrangement joins TRBV29-1 to TRBJ2-1; no reliable D call. Germline assignment: CDR1 SQVTM and CDR2 ANQGSEA. The length of the CDR3 is 13 residues. Trimming stripped 5 bases from V and 0 bases from J, with 8 bases between. This chain's CDR3 is CSVKGNSYNEQFF. CDR3 coding DNA: TGCAGCGTTAAGGGAAACTCCTACAATGAGCAGTTCTTC.

The chain recombines TRBV2 with TRBJ1-1, with a weak D call TRBD1 (5 bases). The CDR3 is made up of 14 amino acids. Trimming cost V 4 bases and J 3 bases, with 12 bases left between them. CDR1 is SNHLY and CDR2 is FYNNEI in the germline V gene. CDR3 amino acids: CASSVLGGDTEAFF. The CDR3 nucleotides are TGTGCCAGCAGTGTACTTGGAGGGGACACTGAAGCTTTCTTT.

This clone has just one count. The rearrangement links TRBV7-7 to TRBJ2-5, with D unclear. Trimming cost V 5 bases and J 5 bases, with 15 bases left between them. CDR3 length equals 14 residues. Germline V gene sequence: CDR1 SSHAT, CDR2 FNYEAQ (reference sequence). The CDR3 region is CASSPGPHGETQYF. CDR3 sequence (DNA): TGTGCCAGCAGCCCCGGCCCCCATGGCGAGACCCAGTACTTC.